These 15 T cell receptor beta chains originate from one sample sequenced in a study of blood T cell repertoires in COVID-19. Produced via immunoSEQ multiplex PCR; TCRdb's table is partial and in-frame only. The sample comprises under 450,000 clones, roughly 80% of which are singletons, and approximately 5.4% rests with the top ten. The specimen sequenced was PBMCs or T cells enriched from blood (not recorded which). The receptors stem from a woman between 45 and 60 years old who had recovered from COVID-19.

This chain uses TRBV6-2 or TRBV6-3 with TRBJ1-1; a possible D gene is TRBD1 (6 bases). Germline assignment: CDR1 MNHEY and CDR2 SVGEGT. The CDR3 has 14 residues. V lost 7 bases to trimming and J lost 4 bases, with 16 bases between them. The CDR3 loop reads CASTPTGFGTEAFF. As DNA, the CDR3 is TGTGCCAGCACCCCTACAGGGTTCGGCACTGAAGCTTTCTTT.

The V call is TRBV5-1, the J call TRBJ1-1; TRBD1 aligns across 8 bases. From germline, CDR1 is SGHRS and CDR2 YFSETQ. V lost 3 bases and J lost 4; bases outside the gene matches: 8. This CDR3 has 15 amino acids. DNA of the CDR3: TGCGCCAGCAGCTCACACGCTACAGGGGGCACTGAAGCTTTCTTT. Protein: CASSSHATGGTEAFF. The full variable domain, completed using reference TRBV5-1 and TRBJ1-1, is KAGVTQTPRYLIKTRGQQVTLSCSPISGHRSVSWYQQTPGQGLQFLFEYFSETQRNKGNFPGRFSGRQFSNSRSEMNVSTLELGDSALYLCASSSHATGGTEAFFGQGTRLTVV.

A note on this clone: Other DNA sequences within the sample encode an identical CDR3. The chain carries TRBV11-3 and TRBJ1-1; D is uncertain. Trimming removed 1 base at V and 0 bases at J, with 6 bases between. This CDR3 has 14 residues. Germline V gives CDR1 SGHNT, CDR2 YENEEA. CDR3 nucleotide sequence: TGTGCCAGCAGCTTAGGAGGGATGAACACTGAAGCTTTCTTT. Translating it yields CASSLGGMNTEAFF.

Note on this clone: This specimen includes other DNA sequences encoding the same CDR3. The genes are TRBV4-1 and TRBJ1-5, with D hard to call. V lost 3 bases and J 0 bases, leaving 6 bases between the germline ends. There are 14 residues in the CDR3. From germline, CDR1 is MGHRA and CDR2 YSYEKL. This CDR3 is CASSQAYSNQPQHF. The CDR3 DNA reads as TGCGCCAGCAGCCAGGCTTATAGCAATCAGCCCCAGCATTTT.

In the case of this clone: At one boundary the junction diverges from the germline segment, which might be a read error. This chain links TRBV29-1 with TRBJ2-1; 10 nucleotides line up with TRBD1. CDR1 and CDR2 (germline): SQVTM, ANQGSEA. CDR3 size: 15 residues. In DNA form, the CDR3 reads TGCAGCCTTGAAGTAGGGACAGGGGTTTACAATGAGCAGTTCTTC. Residues: CSLEVGTGVYNEQFF.

J is TRBJ1-1 and V is TRBV27; maybe TRBD1 (6 bases). V was pared by 6 bases and J by 5 bases, with 10 bases between. The CDR3 length is 12 residues. The V gene's germline CDR1 is MNHEY and CDR2 SMNVEV (reference sequence). The CDR3 here is CASRQGGTEAFF. As DNA, the CDR3 is TGTGCCAGCAGACAGGGAGGGACTGAAGCTTTCTTT.

This chain uses TRBV2 with TRBJ2-3; 7 bases fit TRBD2. CDR3 size: 14 residues. Losses at the gene ends were 7 bases for V and 0 bases for J; bases not matched to a gene: 4. Per germline, CDR1 SNHLY and CDR2 FYNNEI. The CDR3 DNA reads TGTGCCAGCACCCTAGCGGCTAGCACAGATACGCAGTATTTT. Its translation is CASTLAASTDTQYF.

This chain joins TRBV27 and TRBJ1-6, with TRBD1 identical over 10 bases. CDR1 MNHEY and CDR2 SMNVEV come from the germline V gene (reference sequence). The CDR3 runs to 15 residues. V gave up 4 bases and J gave up 5 bases; unmatched junction bases: 2. The CDR3 region has the DNA TGTGCCAGCAGTTCCGGGACAGGGGATAATTCACCCCTCCACTTT. Translation gives CASSSGTGDNSPLHF.

The chain recombines TRBV3-1 (or the pseudogene TRBV3-2) with TRBJ2-7; 7 bases line up with TRBD1. This CDR3 has 15 residues. The junction had 4 bases not matched to a gene; V was cut back by 2 bases and J by 0 bases. The germline V gene encodes CDR1 LGHDT and CDR2 YNNKEL (reference sequence). The CDR3 DNA reads as TGTGCCAGCAGCCAACTGACAGGGCCCTCCTACGAGCAGTACTTC. Encoded protein: CASSQLTGPSYEQYF.

The J gene is TRBJ1-2, the V gene TRBV5-1; 7 bases fit TRBD1. V was pared by 4 bases and J by 8 bases, with 8 bases of the junction left unmatched. Per germline, CDR1 SGHRS and CDR2 YFSETQ. The CDR3 consists of 13 residues. The CDR3 protein is CASSNTGVGGYTF. CDR3 sequence (DNA): TGCGCCAGCAGCAACACAGGGGTCGGGGGCTACACCTTC. The entire variable domain, with the rest obtained from reference TRBV5-1 and TRBJ1-2, is as follows: KAGVTQTPRYLIKTRGQQVTLSCSPISGHRSVSWYQQTPGQGLQFLFEYFSETQRNKGNFPGRFSGRQFSNSRSEMNVSTLELGDSALYLCASSNTGVGGYTFGSGTRLTVV.

This chain connects TRBV27 to TRBJ1-6; possible D gene TRBD1, 6 bases. The CDR3 runs to 15 residues. Germline V gene lookup returns CDR1 MNHEY and CDR2 SMNVEV (reference sequence). The V gene lost 4 bases and the J gene lost 6 bases, with 13 bases spanning the gap. DNA of the CDR3: TGTGCCAGCAGTTCCAGGGGAGGGATTAATTCACCCCTCCACTTT. Protein product: CASSSRGGINSPLHF.

About this clone itself: The sample carries other DNA sequences with the same CDR3. The CDR3 sequence is CASSLETGRNTEAFF. Here the CDR3 DNA reads TGTGCCAGCAGCTTGGAAACAGGGCGGAACACTGAAGCTTTCTTT. The chain combines TRBV5-4 with TRBJ1-1, with TRBD1 as a possible D gene (6 bases). This CDR3 has 15 amino acids. The germline V gene encodes CDR1 SGHNT and CDR2 YYREEE (reference sequence). Trimming shortened V by 0 bases and J by 1 base, and 10 bases separated the two germline ends.

This rearrangement joins TRBV20-1 to TRBJ2-1; D is possibly TRBD2 (5 bases). The CDR3 spans 16 residues. The V and J ends lost 3 bases and 0 bases respectively, with 15 bases between them. Germline lookup yields CDR1 DFQATT and CDR2 SNEGSKA (reference sequence). CDR3: CSASRTPRSSYNEQFF. DNA for the CDR3: TGCAGTGCTAGTAGGACTCCCCGGAGCTCCTACAATGAGCAGTTCTTC.

The rearrangement uses TRBV7-2 and TRBJ2-5; 7 bases fit TRBD2. J lost 4 bases, V lost 1 base, and 6 bases had no gene match. This CDR3 is 15 amino acids long. Looked up from germline, CDR1 is SGHTA and CDR2 is FQGNSA. DNA of the CDR3: TGTGCCAGCAGCTTAGGCCGCGGGAGTGGAGAGACCCAGTACTTC. It codes for CASSLGRGSGETQYF.

This clone was observed a handful of times. The V gene is TRBV19, the J gene TRBJ2-5; the match to TRBD2 covers 11 bases. This CDR3 spans 17 amino acids. V shed 6 bases, J shed 4 bases, and the junction held 13 bases outside the gene matches. Germline assignment: CDR1 LNHDA and CDR2 SQIVND (reference sequence). Here the CDR3 DNA reads TGTGCCAGTAGACGCCAGATTAGCGGGAGGGCTCGAGAGACCCAGTACTTC. It is translated as CASRRQISGRARETQYF.